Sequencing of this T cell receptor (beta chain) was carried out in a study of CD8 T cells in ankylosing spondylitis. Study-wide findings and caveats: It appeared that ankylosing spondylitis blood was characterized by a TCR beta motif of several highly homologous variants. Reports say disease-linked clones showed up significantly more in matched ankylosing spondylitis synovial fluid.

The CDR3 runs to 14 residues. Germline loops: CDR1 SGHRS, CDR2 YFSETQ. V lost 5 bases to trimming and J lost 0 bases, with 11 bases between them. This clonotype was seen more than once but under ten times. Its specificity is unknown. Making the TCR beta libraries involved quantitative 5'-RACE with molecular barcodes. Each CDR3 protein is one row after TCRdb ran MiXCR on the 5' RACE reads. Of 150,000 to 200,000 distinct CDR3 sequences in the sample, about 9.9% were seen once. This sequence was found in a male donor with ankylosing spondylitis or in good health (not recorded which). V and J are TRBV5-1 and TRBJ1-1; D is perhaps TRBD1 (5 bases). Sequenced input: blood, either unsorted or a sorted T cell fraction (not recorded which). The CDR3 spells CASRVDSLNTEAFF. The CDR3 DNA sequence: TGCGCCAGCAGGGTCGACAGTCTGAACACTGAAGCTTTCTTT.